This TCR beta chain was captured in a study of vaccination and CD4 T cells after COVID-19. General observations from the study: Convalescent patients saw a median about 90% of their reactive clones show up only after vaccination.

A word on this clonotype: Its antigen is currently unknown.

The Oncomine TCR Beta short-read assay was applied to DNA of cultured CD4+ T cells. TCRdb independently ran MiXCR on the PCR reads; one entry per CDR3 protein. The sample holds about 12,000 distinct CDR3 sequences, around 40% seen once. Treatment given: approximately nine-day PBMC culture with coronavirus spike peptide pools or control peptides (ViraFEST assay). Looked up from germline, CDR1 is DFQATT and CDR2 is SNEGSKA (reference sequence). Between the trimmed V and J ends, which lost 3 bases and 6 bases, there was a span of 8 bases. The CDR3 runs to 11 residues. The sequencing sample was made of cultured CD4+ T cells from blood. The clonotype originates from a human donor with COVID-19. This rearrangement joins TRBV20-1 to TRBJ1-1; TRBD1 is a possible D gene (6 bases). The CDR3 DNA reads as TGCAGTGCTAGGTACAGGGCTGAAGCTTTCTTT. The encoded protein is CSARYRAEAFF.